The 21 T cell receptor beta chains reported below all come from one sample, sequenced in a study of T cell responses to AZD1222 COVID-19 vaccine. Method: immunoSEQ multiplex PCR; TCRdb's copy keeps in-frame clones and lacks some. The sample holds tens of thousands of clones, about nine tenths seen once. The sample here was peripheral blood, taken on day 0 of AZD1222 vaccination. These receptors came from an adult in good health.

This CDR3 reads CASSRDRDETQYF. In DNA, the CDR3 is TGCGCCAGCAGCCGGGACAGGGATGAGACCCAGTACTTC. The V and J genes are TRBV5-1 and TRBJ2-5, with 9 bases matching TRBD1. The CDR3 is 13 residues long. The germline CDR1 and CDR2 sequences are SGHRS and YFSETQ. V trimming: 4 bases; J trimming: 5 bases; junction bases outside the gene matches: 3. Variable domain in full (rest from reference TRBV5-1 and TRBJ2-5): KAGVTQTPRYLIKTRGQQVTLSCSPISGHRSVSWYQQTPGQGLQFLFEYFSETQRNKGNFPGRFSGRQFSNSRSEMNVSTLELGDSALYLCASSRDRDETQYFGPGTRLLVL.

The rearrangement uses TRBV2 and TRBJ2-3, with TRBD1 matching 7 bases. After removal of 6 bases from V and 3 bases from J, the junction contained 6 bases not matched to a gene. Germline-derived CDR1 and CDR2 are SNHLY and FYNNEI. CDR3 size: 14 residues. The chain's CDR3 is CASSRQGGTDTQYF. CDR3 DNA: TGTGCCAGCAGCAGACAGGGTGGTACAGATACGCAGTATTTT.

This clone was found once. This chain uses TRBV3-1 (or the pseudogene TRBV3-2) with TRBJ1-6; 8 nucleotides align to TRBD1. The CDR3 has 16 residues. J lost 5 bases, V lost 4 bases, and 7 bases had no gene match. CDR1 LGHDT and CDR2 YNNKEL come from the germline V gene (reference sequence). The CDR3, as DNA: TGTGCCAGCAGCCGAGGGACAGGAACGCATAATTCACCCCTCCACTTT. Its translation is CASSRGTGTHNSPLHF.

The chain couples TRBV10-3 to TRBJ2-7; TRBD1 matches 11 bases. Germline V CDR1 and CDR2: ENHRY, SYGVKD. The CDR3 consists of 15 residues. V trimming: 6 bases; J trimming: 5 bases; junction bases outside the gene matches: 9. CDR3 amino acids: CAISAPDRGQDEQYF. The CDR3, as DNA: TGTGCCATCAGCGCCCCGGACAGGGGGCAGGACGAGCAGTACTTC.

The rearrangement joins TRBV5-1 to TRBJ2-1, with a tentative D call TRBD1 (7 bases). Between the trimmed V and J ends, which lost 0 bases and 0 bases, there was a span of 10 bases. There are 16 residues in the CDR3. CDR1 is SGHRS, CDR2 YFSETQ, per germline. The CDR3 spells CASSLAGGFSYNEQFF. Here the CDR3 DNA reads TGCGCCAGCAGCTTGGCAGGGGGGTTCTCCTACAATGAGCAGTTCTTC.

The rearrangement uses TRBV19 and TRBJ1-2; TRBD1 is a possible D gene (5 bases). The CDR3 runs to 13 residues. Germline lookup yields CDR1 LNHDA and CDR2 SQIVND (reference sequence). Between the trimmed V and J ends, which lost 5 bases and 6 bases, there was a span of 13 bases. In nucleotides, the CDR3 is TGTGCCAGTAGTTTCCGGGACGTCGATGGCTACACCTTC. Its protein is CASSFRDVDGYTF.

The rearrangement uses TRBV5-1 and TRBJ2-3; D ambiguous. CDR3 length: 15 amino acids. Germline values: CDR1 SGHRS, CDR2 YFSETQ. V was shortened by 3 bases and J by 0 bases, with 11 bases between the two germline ends. The CDR3 region has the DNA TGCGCCAGCAGCTCCCAGACATTTAGCACAGATACGCAGTATTTT. Amino acids: CASSSQTFSTDTQYF.

The chain joins TRBV14 to TRBJ2-1; D not resolved. The ends were cut back, 1 base at V and 6 bases at J, with 7 bases in the middle. The CDR3 runs 13 residues. CDR1 and CDR2 (germline): SGHDN, FVKESK. CDR3 in amino acids: CASSQVNPNEQFF. CDR3 bases: TGTGCCAGCAGCCAAGTTAATCCCAATGAGCAGTTCTTC.

The chain employs TRBV2 and TRBJ2-7; 8 bases are a match to TRBD1. The V segment lost 3 bases and the J segment 4 bases; nucleotides outside the gene matches: 8. CDR3 length equals 15 residues. The V gene's germline CDR1 is SNHLY and CDR2 FYNNEI. The CDR3 loop reads CASSERTGKSYEQYF. The CDR3 region has the DNA TGTGCCAGCAGTGAGAGGACAGGGAAATCTTACGAGCAGTACTTC.

This clone was observed once. The chain couples TRBV29-1 to TRBJ2-3; D possibly corresponds to TRBD1 (6 bases). The CDR3 runs to 10 residues. Germline lookup yields CDR1 SQVTM and CDR2 ANQGSEA. CDR3 nucleotides: TGCTCCTCAGGGGTGGATACGCAGTATTTT. It specifies CSSGVDTQYF.

The chain joins TRBV12-3 or TRBV12-4 to TRBJ1-2, with D possibly being TRBD1 (5 bases). The CDR3 length is 13 residues. Between the trimmed V and J ends, which lost 4 bases and 7 bases, there was a span of 13 bases. The CDR3 is CASSWGDRLGYTF. DNA of the CDR3: TGTGCCAGCAGTTGGGGGGACCGTCTTGGCTACACCTTC.

This clone was detected a few times. The chain employs TRBV10-3 and TRBJ1-5; TRBD1 matches 8 bases. V was pared by 5 bases and J by 2 bases, with 5 bases of the junction left unmatched. CDR1 ENHRY and CDR2 SYGVKD come from the germline V gene. The CDR3 runs 15 residues. The DNA of the CDR3 is TGTGCCATCAGTTCGGGGACAGGTGGCAATCAGCCCCAGCATTTT. Its protein product is CAISSGTGGNQPQHF.

The chain joins TRBV2 to TRBJ2-7, with 8 bases matching TRBD1. The CDR3 runs 14 residues. V gave up 8 bases and J gave up 5 bases; unmatched junction bases: 11. CDR1 and CDR2 from the germline V gene are SNHLY and FYNNEI. CDR3 DNA sequence: TGTGCCAGCCGAAACCGAGCAGGGGGCGACGAGCAGTACTTC. This gives the protein CASRNRAGGDEQYF.

This clone was counted a single time. The chain uses TRBV6-5 and TRBJ2-7; D unclear. Trimming shortened V by 0 bases and J by 2 bases, and 11 bases separated the two germline ends. This CDR3 region has 15 residues. CDR1 is MNHEY, CDR2 SVGAGI, per germline. CDR3 in DNA: TGTGCCAGCAGTTACTCTCGGCCAGTAACCTACGAGCAGTACTTC. It yields the protein CASSYSRPVTYEQYF.

This chain links TRBV6-2 or TRBV6-3 with TRBJ1-5; no clear D gene. The CDR3 has 15 residues. The V and J ends lost 3 bases and 2 bases respectively, with 11 bases between them. Germline assignment: CDR1 MNHEY and CDR2 SVGEGT. CDR3 in amino acids: CASSYEWYGNQPQHF. DNA for the CDR3: TGTGCCAGCAGTTATGAGTGGTATGGCAATCAGCCCCAGCATTTT.

The V call is TRBV2, the J call TRBJ2-1, with D possibly being TRBD2 (6 bases). Trimming removed 6 bases from V and 0 bases from J, with 18 bases in between. Germline-derived CDR1 and CDR2 are SNHLY and FYNNEI. This CDR3 spans 17 amino acids. CDR3 nucleotide sequence: TGTGCCAGCAGGGGGGAGGTGAGCGGAACCTCCTACAATGAGCAGTTCTTC. It yields the protein CASRGEVSGTSYNEQFF. Full variable domain (missing parts from reference TRBV2 and TRBJ2-1): EPEVTQTPSHQVTQMGQEVILRCVPISNHLYFYWYRQILGQKVEFLVSFYNNEISEKSEIFDDQFSVERPDGSNFTLKIRSTKLEDSAMYFCASRGEVSGTSYNEQFFGPGTRLTVL.

DNA of the CDR3: TGTGCCAGCAGCTCTACAGGACAGGGATCAGCCTACGGCTACACCTTC. It encodes CASSSTGQGSAYGYTF. This rearrangement joins TRBV7-2 to TRBJ1-2, with 8 bases lining up with TRBD1. V dropped 4 bases and J dropped 8; count of bases not matched to a gene: 15. Per germline, CDR1 SGHTA and CDR2 FQGNSA. This CDR3 is built from 16 residues.

This clone was counted between two and nine times. V and J are TRBV19 and TRBJ2-7, with 9 nucleotides matching TRBD1. This CDR3 spans 16 amino acids. Germline V gene lookup returns CDR1 LNHDA and CDR2 SQIVND (reference sequence). Losses at the gene ends were 3 bases for V and 3 bases for J; bases not matched to a gene: 9. The CDR3 nucleotides are TGTGCCAGTAGTATTGGGCCTTCGGGACAGGGCTACGAGCAGTACTTC. Translating it yields CASSIGPSGQGYEQYF.

The rearrangement links TRBV27 to TRBJ2-7; D may correspond to TRBD1 or TRBD2 (7 bases each). This CDR3 spans 12 amino acids. Per the germline V gene, CDR1 is MNHEY and CDR2 is SMNVEV (reference sequence). Trimming took off 10 bases at V and 6 bases at J, with 16 bases between the two ends. CDR3 region: CATQGGEGEQYF. In nucleotides, the CDR3 is TGTGCCACCCAGGGGGGGGAAGGCGAGCAGTACTTC.

The chain couples TRBV6-5 to TRBJ2-1, with a weak D call TRBD2 (6 bases). The CDR3 runs 14 residues. The ends were cut back, 6 bases at V and 3 bases at J, with 12 bases in the middle. CDR1 and CDR2 from the germline V gene are MNHEY and SVGAGI. CDR3 sequence: CASRGTERYNEQFF. In nucleotides, the CDR3 is TGTGCCAGCAGAGGGACTGAGCGCTACAATGAGCAGTTCTTC.

The chain recombines TRBV30 with TRBJ1-3; D call uncertain. The CDR3 runs 12 residues. From germline, CDR1 is GTSNPN and CDR2 SVGIG (reference sequence). Trimming removed 2 bases from V and 4 bases from J, with 6 bases in between. Here the CDR3 DNA reads TGTGCCTGGAGTATAGGGGGAAACACCATATATTTT. As protein: CAWSIGGNTIYF.